Shown below are 30 T cell receptor beta chains from a single sample sequenced in a study of post-analysis software for immune sequencing data (dated by TCRdb to the mid-2010s). Study-wide conclusions, independent of this receptor: Patients showed significantly higher frequencies than controls for about 5 TRBV segments, among them TRBV5-6, TRBV5-1 and TRBV20-1.

The method was PCR. Sequencer: Illumina HiSeq 2500. Unique molecular identifiers were incorporated into TCR beta cDNA libraries to reduce PCR and sequencing biases. The public reads were quality trimmed at Q25 with fastp and then assembled into clones with MiXCR by TCRdb, keeping productive beta chains. Entries that share a CDR3 protein sequence are merged under the most common genes and DNA. Here the sample has about 760,000 distinct CDR3 sequences; approximately 30% occur a single time. Around 0.56% of the sample is in the top ten clones. No antigen has been assigned to these receptors. Sequenced input: blood. The receptors come from a girl aged 10 to 17 with multiple sclerosis.

There are a few counts of this clonotype. In DNA form, the CDR3 reads TGCGCCAGCATACACAGTAAAACGAACGAGCAGTACTTC. It codes for CASIHSKTNEQYF. The chain carries TRBV10-2 and TRBJ2-7; no firm D call. CDR1 WSHSY and CDR2 SAAADI come from the germline V gene. Trimming shortened V by 7 bases and J by 5 bases, and 15 bases separated the two germline ends. The CDR3 spans 13 residues.

This chain links TRBV24-1 with TRBJ1-5, with TRBD1 identical over 9 bases. V lost 4 bases to trimming and J lost 6 bases; unmatched junction nucleotides: 9. This CDR3 has 16 residues. Germline CDR1 and CDR2: KGHDR and SFDVKD. The CDR3 DNA reads as TGTGCCACCAGTGACCCGCGGACAGGGGAATTTCAGCCCCAGCATTTT. This sequence encodes CATSDPRTGEFQPQHF.

The V gene is TRBV28, the J gene TRBJ2-4; D is uncertain. The end of the DNA aligns better with TRBJ2-7, so the J call may be wrong. CDR3 length: 15 amino acids. Germline values: CDR1 MDHEN, CDR2 SYDVKM. As DNA, the CDR3 is TGTGCCAGCAGTCCGACCGACCCTAGAGCCTACGAGCAGTACTTC. Its translation: CASSPTDPRAYEQYF.

The chain joins TRBV20-1 to TRBJ2-5; 8 nucleotides align to TRBD2. V lost 4 bases to trimming and J lost 2 bases; unmatched junction nucleotides: 9. Germline V CDR1 and CDR2: DFQATT, SNEGSKA (reference sequence). The CDR3 has 15 residues. The CDR3 DNA reads as TGCAGTGCTAAGGGTCCTAGCGGGCCGCAAGAGACCCAGTACTTC. Encoded protein: CSAKGPSGPQETQYF.

Notes on this clonotype: A much larger clone differs from this one at a single base, so this may be a read error. The CDR3: CASSTSGIPDTQYF. CDR3 nucleotide sequence: TGCGCCAGCAGCACTAGCGGGATACCAGATACGCAGTATTTT. The rearrangement uses TRBV4-1 and TRBJ2-3, with 10 nucleotides matching TRBD2. This CDR3 has 14 amino acids. Germline trimming cut 5 bases from V and 4 bases from J; bases unmatched to any gene: 3. CDR1 is MGHRA and CDR2 is YSYEKL in the germline V gene.

The chain combines TRBV10-3 with TRBJ2-1; perhaps TRBD2 as D (6 bases). The CDR3 is 13 amino acids. The ends were cut back, 5 bases at V and 8 bases at J, with 13 bases in the middle. In germline, CDR1 is ENHRY, CDR2 SYGVKD. The CDR3 sequence: CAISLGGGDEQFF. In DNA form, the CDR3 reads TGTGCCATCAGTCTCGGGGGTGGGGATGAGCAGTTCTTC.

This clonotype showed up just a few times. The V and J genes are TRBV5-1 and TRBJ2-1, with 9 nucleotides matching TRBD2. J gave up 5 bases and V 1 base, and 13 bases lay outside the gene matches. Germline V gene data show CDR1 as SGHRS and CDR2 as YFSETQ. CDR3 length: 18 amino acids. CDR3 nucleotides: TGCGCCAGCAGCTTGCATCCCCTTTCTAGCGGGGCAAACAATGAGCAGTTCTTC. Translated, it gives CASSLHPLSSGANNEQFF.

The chain has TRBV5-1 and TRBJ1-2; D is unresolved. Trimming cost V 1 base and J 4 bases, with 5 bases left between them. Germline CDR1 reads SGHRS; CDR2 reads YFSETQ. The CDR3 extends over 12 amino acids. This chain's CDR3 is CASSLIGYGYTF. The CDR3 nucleotides read TGCGCCAGCAGCTTGATCGGCTATGGCTACACCTTC.

This clonotype was picked up a small number of times. V and J are TRBV4-3 and TRBJ2-1; no clear D gene. CDR3 length equals 15 residues. V dropped 0 bases and J dropped 6 bases, with 12 bases sitting between them. Germline CDR1 and CDR2: LGHNA and YSLEER. DNA of the CDR3: TGCGCCAGCAGCCAAGATCCGAGGCAGACCAATGAGCAGTTCTTC. Its protein is CASSQDPRQTNEQFF.

In this sample, this clonotype turned up a few times. The chain combines TRBV6-5 with TRBJ2-5; 8 bases are shared with TRBD2. The length of the CDR3 is 16 residues. Unmatched junction bases numbered 10, after V lost 2 bases and J lost 5 bases. CDR1 and CDR2 (germline): MNHEY, SVGAGI. The CDR3 here is CASSYSTSGDRETQYF. CDR3 coding DNA: TGTGCCAGCAGTTACAGTACTAGCGGCGATCGGGAGACCCAGTACTTC.

This clonotype came up a few times. The chain combines TRBV6-6 with TRBJ2-7; D gene ambiguous. Germline CDR1 and CDR2: MNHNY and SVGAGI (reference sequence). V was clipped by 2 bases and J by 2 bases, with 13 bases between them. The CDR3 is made up of 15 amino acids. As DNA, the CDR3 is TGTGCCAGCAGTTACGCCCTAGGTGGGGCCTACGAGCAGTACTTC. It translates to CASSYALGGAYEQYF.

V and J are TRBV6-5 and TRBJ2-3; no reliable D call. Germline loops: CDR1 MNHEY, CDR2 SVGAGI. The CDR3 consists of 14 residues. With 8 bases removed from V and 0 bases from J, the gap between germline ends came to 12 bases. CDR3 DNA sequence: TGTGCCAGCGGTGCGGCCTCGAGCACAGATACGCAGTATTTT. Amino acids: CASGAASSTDTQYF.

The V and J genes are TRBV21-1 and TRBJ1-6; no DNA check was done on the table's D call, TRBD1. TRBV21-1 is designated a pseudogene. The CDR3 loop spans 19 amino acids. DNA for the CDR3: TGTGCCAGCAGCAAAGAGATAGAGCCGGGACAGGGGAATAATTCACCCCTCCACTTT. Its protein is CASSKEIEPGQGNNSPLHF.

CDR3 nucleotide sequence: TGTGCCAGCAGTCTCAAGGTGTATGGCTACACCTTC. Protein sequence: CASSLKVYGYTF. The V and J genes are TRBV12-3 or TRBV12-4 and TRBJ1-2, with D hard to call. This CDR3 has 12 residues. Trimming removed 5 bases from V and 5 bases from J, with 9 bases in between.

The V gene is TRBV27, the J gene TRBJ2-3, with no clear D. V lost 7 bases and J lost 3, with 14 bases in between. The length of the CDR3 is 14 residues. Germline CDR1 reads MNHEY; CDR2 reads SMNVEV (reference sequence). As DNA, the CDR3 is TGTGCCAGCAAGACCTTAAGTAGTACAGATACGCAGTATTTT. This gives the protein CASKTLSSTDTQYF.

The chain links TRBV12-3 or TRBV12-4 to TRBJ1-6; D is uncertain. CDR3 size: 15 residues. Between the trimmed V and J ends, which lost 0 bases and 7 bases, there was a span of 10 bases. CDR3: CASSLARLGNSPLHF. CDR3 nucleotides: TGTGCCAGCAGTTTAGCGCGGCTCGGCAATTCACCCCTCCACTTT.

This clonotype was recorded a few times. The CDR3 nucleotides read TGTGCCAGCAGCGGACCCGGGGCCGTAAAAGAGACCCAGTACTTC. Translation: CASSGPGAVKETQYF. The rearrangement joins TRBV21-1 to TRBJ2-7; the table's TRBD1 call for D was not verified on the DNA. The J call is doubtful: the DNA matches TRBJ2-5 better. TRBV21-1 is termed a pseudogene. This CDR3 region has 15 residues.

This clonotype has just a few counts. V gene TRBV24-1 combines with J gene TRBJ2-1; TRBD2 matches 8 bases. CDR1 and CDR2 (germline): KGHDR, SFDVKD. J lost 0 bases, V lost 9 bases, and 15 bases had no gene match. This CDR3 spans 18 amino acids. CDR3 sequence: CATGETGGASGSYNEQFF. CDR3 bases: TGTGCCACCGGAGAGACCGGGGGGGCCTCGGGCTCCTACAATGAGCAGTTCTTC.

This chain uses TRBV6-5 with TRBJ2-1; no clear D. The CDR3 length is 12 residues. Germline V gene lookup returns CDR1 MNHEY and CDR2 SVGAGI. Trimming took off 7 bases at V and 0 bases at J, with 4 bases between the two ends. The CDR3 protein is CASTSSYNEQFF. The CDR3 DNA is TGTGCCAGCACTAGCTCCTACAATGAGCAGTTCTTC.

The sample holds many counts of this clonotype. The chain uses TRBV20-1 and TRBJ2-1; 8 bases are a match to TRBD2. V dropped 5 bases and J dropped 7; count of bases not matched to a gene: 10. This CDR3 comprises 14 residues. Germline CDR1 DFQATT, CDR2 SNEGSKA (reference sequence). CDR3 bases: TGCAGTGCTGAAAGCGGGAGAAAGGGGAATGAGCAGTTCTTC. This encodes CSAESGRKGNEQFF.

This clonotype was seen a few times. V gene TRBV6-2 or TRBV6-3 combines with J gene TRBJ1-5, with a possible D match to TRBD1 (6 bases). The V gene lost 6 bases and the J gene lost 3 bases, with 12 bases spanning the gap. The CDR3 is 14 amino acids. Germline assignment: CDR1 MNHEY and CDR2 SVGEGT. The CDR3: CASRDSVLNQPQHF. The CDR3 region has the DNA TGTGCCAGCAGGGACAGCGTACTCAATCAGCCCCAGCATTTT.

The rearrangement joins TRBV19 to TRBJ1-5; TRBD1 matches at 9 bases. The CDR3 spans 15 residues. Germline-derived CDR1 and CDR2 are LNHDA and SQIVND (reference sequence). Trimming removed 5 bases from V and 7 bases from J; junction bases left unmatched: 9. The CDR3 reads CASSPWTGEGQPQHF. The CDR3 region has the DNA TGTGCCAGTAGTCCCTGGACAGGGGAGGGGCAGCCCCAGCATTTT.

In its sample, this clonotype was seen a few times. V gene TRBV5-5 combines with J gene TRBJ2-4, with D possibly being TRBD1 or TRBD2 (5 bases each). TRBJ2-5 matches the DNA end more closely, so the J call is doubtful. Germline loops: CDR1 SGHKS, CDR2 YYEKEE (reference sequence). The CDR3 spans 15 residues. CDR3 amino acids: CASSSGTAALETQYF. The CDR3 DNA is TGTGCCAGCAGCTCCGGGACCGCGGCTTTGGAGACCCAGTACTTC.

The chain's CDR3 is CASSQDSSASYEQYF. CDR3 bases: TGCGCCAGCAGCCAAGACTCTAGCGCTTCCTACGAGCAGTACTTC. The rearrangement uses TRBV4-3 and TRBJ2-7; possible D gene TRBD2, 6 bases. CDR3 length: 15 amino acids. V lost 0 bases and J lost 1, with 10 bases in between. Germline CDR1 LGHNA, CDR2 YSLEER.

This clonotype was recorded many times. CDR3 DNA: TGTGCCACCCAGACAGGGGTCTCCTACAATGAGCAGTTCTTC. Amino acids: CATQTGVSYNEQFF. The chain uses TRBV6-2 or TRBV6-3 and TRBJ2-1; 8 nucleotides line up with TRBD1. Germline assignment: CDR1 MNHEY and CDR2 SVGEGT. Trimming cost V 10 bases and J 0 bases; bases outside gene matches: 5. This CDR3 has 14 residues.

The chain employs TRBV20-1 and TRBJ2-3, with D possibly being TRBD2 (6 bases). Trimming shortened V by 3 bases and J by 2 bases, and 9 bases separated the two germline ends. CDR1 is DFQATT and CDR2 is SNEGSKA in the germline V gene (reference sequence). The CDR3 has 13 amino acids. CDR3 amino acids: CSARERVTDTQYF. The DNA of the CDR3 is TGCAGTGCTAGGGAGCGGGTCACAGATACGCAGTATTTT.

As regards this clonotype: Relative to the germline gene, one junction end is altered; a read error may explain this. The chain recombines TRBV7-2 with TRBJ2-5; D unresolved. The assigned J gene may be wrong: the sequence end matches TRBJ2-7 better. This CDR3 comprises 11 residues. Germline V CDR1 and CDR2: SGHTA, FQGNSA. The CDR3: CANSLGTEQYF. As DNA, the CDR3 is TGTGCCAACAGCTTAGGAACCGAGCAGTACTTC.

This clonotype was detected only a few times. The DNA for the CDR3 is TGCGCCAGCAGCCAAGGCTTGAGGACAGATGGTGGCTACACCTTC. It specifies CASSQGLRTDGGYTF. The rearrangement uses TRBV4-1 and TRBJ1-2; tentative D call: TRBD1 (6 bases). The CDR3 sequence is 15 residues long. Per germline, CDR1 MGHRA and CDR2 YSYEKL. V shed 1 base and J shed 7 bases, with 16 bases lying between them.

This chain's CDR3 is CASSQTPVSEQYF. The DNA for the CDR3 is TGCGCCAGCAGCCAAACCCCAGTTAGCGAGCAGTACTTC. The chain is built from TRBV4-3 and TRBJ2-5; D is unclear. The J call may be faulty, since TRBJ2-7 better matches the DNA end. Germline lookup yields CDR1 LGHNA and CDR2 YSLEER. The CDR3 covers 13 residues.

The CDR3 loop is CSATTWDEQYF. The CDR3 bases are TGCAGTGCCACAACCTGGGACGAGCAGTACTTC. The chain is built from TRBV20-1 and TRBJ2-7; D gene unclear. V dropped 6 bases and J dropped 5 bases, with 11 bases sitting between them. Germline V gene lookup returns CDR1 DFQATT and CDR2 SNEGSKA (reference sequence). The CDR3 runs to 11 residues.